This T cell receptor (beta chain) was observed in a study of T cell responses to AZD1222 COVID-19 vaccine (dated by TCRdb to about 2021). A note on the overall study: AZD1222 recipients whose second dose came at about 4 weeks and those whose second dose came at about 12 weeks were combined into one group, since spike-specific TCR depth and breadth did not differ between the two schedules. Trial participants were enrolled by age into 18-55, 56-69 and 70-plus year subgroups, with around 150, 28 and 57 TCR-sequenced participants respectively. A total of just over 230 trial participants underwent TCR sequencing, of whom about 200 had received two doses of AZD1222 and around 25 had received two doses of the MenACWY control vaccine. Results the study describes overall, beyond this receptor: In the small 56-69-year group, the increase in depth fell short of significance, most likely because of low power. Conclusions about previously exposed vaccinees were limited because only a handful of AZD1222 recipients were SARS-CoV-2 seropositive at baseline. After two AZD1222 doses, spike-specific TCR breadth and depth were significantly higher than at day 0 and than in MenACWY recipients. Participants were mostly white British, with more females than males. The authors suggested clonal diversity may have been underestimated. Reportedly, almost half of the unique spike-specific TCRs recognized epitopes lying outside the regions that are mutated in the B.1.351 and B.1.1.7 variants. Because no day 14 peak-response samples were available, repertoires were characterized only after the peak T cell response. Vaccine-associated CD4 TCRs spanned the whole spike protein, with dominant responses in regions 160-218 and 743-854.

Relative to germline, V is 2 bases shorter and J is 3 bases shorter, with 7 bases between their ends. As encoded in the germline V gene, CDR1 is KGHSH while CDR2 is LQKENI. From the cysteine through the phenylalanine, the CDR3 covers 14 amino acids. CDR3 DNA only is kept here, 42 bases in frame from base 1. In the paper's terms, the time point label means: baseline before first vaccination. Vaccinee samples came from UK trials COV001 and COV002, including a single-blind randomized controlled phase 2/3 trial of AZD1222 (ChAdOx1 nCoV-19) in healthy adults. For TCRbeta chain sequencing, PBMC samples from trial participants were taken at day 0 and at day 28 after the second dose. In regard to this clone: Its target antigen remains unknown. One base away there is no much larger clone; base qualities are not given.

The CDR3 regions of human TCRbeta chains were analyzed by immunosequencing. In the source study's methods: TCRs in the repertoires were matched against a reference library of SARS-CoV-2-specific TCRs that had been generated with the MIRA antigen-specificity platform. Breadth was defined as the fraction of unique TCRs that were SARS-CoV-2-associated, and depth was defined as the fraction of total T cells that were SARS-CoV-2-associated. Using the MIRA data, each spike-specific TCR was assigned both to the spike region to which the TCR was reactive and to a CD4 or CD8 class. Log10-transformed breadth and depth values were compared by one-way ANOVA with Sidak's multiple comparisons tests. TCRdb stores this immuneACCESS table with in-frame sequences only. Part of the clones is absent; in the studies checked, under half of the shortfall reflects unresolved V genes, and no reason is known for the rest. Clone size and the V and J calls come from that table; the DNA yielded D and trimming. For this sample there are fewer than 150,000 clones; more than 70% appear just once. The ten largest clones take up 4% to 5.5% of the sample.

The source of this sequence is an adult in good health. The chain is encoded by TRBV18 joined to TRBJ2-2, with the D gene call left open. The input for sequencing was peripheral blood, taken on day 0 of AZD1222 vaccination. The CDR3 corresponds to CASSPNTDTGELFF. The DNA sequence is TGTGCCAGCTCACCAAACACGGACACCGGGGAGCTGTTTTTT.